This record looks at one T cell receptor (beta chain) sequence and its context. Its matching antigen is unknown. Sequenced by immunoSEQ multiplex PCR; TCRdb stores in-frame clones only, minus some. Here the sample spans 130,000 or so clones, around nine tenths being singletons. The sample originates from a study of T cell responses to AZD1222 COVID-19 vaccine. Findings and caveats of the study: Baseline testing showed seropositivity in only five or six AZD1222 recipients. Repertoires were obtained only post-peak T cell response. There were mostly white British donors and more females than males, and clonal diversity was possibly underestimated. Among spike-specific TCRs, nearly half reportedly target unmutated variant regions.

Trimming removed 3 bases from V and 4 bases from J, with 13 bases in between. The CDR3 has 14 amino acids. Germline CDR1 and CDR2: KGHSH and LQKENI. The material sequenced was peripheral blood, taken on day 0 of AZD1222 vaccination. V usage is TRBV18 and J usage is TRBJ2-7; D possibly corresponds to TRBD2 (6 bases). The receptor comes from an adult in good health. CDR3 region: CASSPMGRQYEQYF. The CDR3 DNA follows: TGTGCCAGCTCACCGATGGGGAGGCAGTACGAGCAGTACTTC. The entire variable domain, with the rest obtained from reference TRBV18 and TRBJ2-7, is as follows: NAGVMQNPRHLVRRRGQEARLRCSPMKGHSHVYWYRQLPEEGLKFMVYLQKENIIDESGMPKERFSAEFPKEGPSILRIQQVVRGDSAAYFCASSPMGRQYEQYFGPGTRLTVT.